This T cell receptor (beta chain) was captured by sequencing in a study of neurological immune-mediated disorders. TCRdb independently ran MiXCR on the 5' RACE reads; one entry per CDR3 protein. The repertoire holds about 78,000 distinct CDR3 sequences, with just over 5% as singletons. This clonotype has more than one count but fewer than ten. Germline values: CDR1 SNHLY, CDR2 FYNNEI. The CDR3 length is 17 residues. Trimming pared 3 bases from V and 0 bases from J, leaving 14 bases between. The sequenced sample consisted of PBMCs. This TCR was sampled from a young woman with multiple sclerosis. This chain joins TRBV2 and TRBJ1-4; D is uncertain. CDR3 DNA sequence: TGTGCCAGCAGTGAGGATAGCAGCGTGGCAACTAATGAAAAACTGTTTTTT. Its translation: CASSEDSSVATNEKLFF.